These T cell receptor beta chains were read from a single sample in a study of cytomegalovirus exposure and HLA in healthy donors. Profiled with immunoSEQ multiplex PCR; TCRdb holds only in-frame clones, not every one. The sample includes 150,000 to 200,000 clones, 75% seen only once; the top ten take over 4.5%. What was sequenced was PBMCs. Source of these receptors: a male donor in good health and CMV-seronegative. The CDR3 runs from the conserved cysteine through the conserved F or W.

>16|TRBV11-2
CASSSRTINGIYEQYF
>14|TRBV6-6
CASSSTALNTEAFF
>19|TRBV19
CASSMGPNTLGVANTEAFF
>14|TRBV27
CASSFTAYSYEQYF
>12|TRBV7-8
CASSFEEYGYTF
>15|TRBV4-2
CASSQVSGQYNEQFF
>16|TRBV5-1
CASSAHGGTSTDTQYF
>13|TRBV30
CAWSTRLTDTQYF
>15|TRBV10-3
CAIKRSGTITDTQYF
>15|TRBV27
CASSLDRVGGTEAFF
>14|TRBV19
CASSIGQGYDEQFF
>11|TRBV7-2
CASSLVYEQYF
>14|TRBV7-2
CASSATGGSDEQYF
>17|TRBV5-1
CASSSAPGLATIYEQYF
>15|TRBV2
CASSGGRVSSYEQYF
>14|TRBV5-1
CASSLGAGSYEQYF
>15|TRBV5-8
CASSPWNGGNQPQHF
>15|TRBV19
CASSIWDSSNQPQHF
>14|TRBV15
CATSLLTGYNEQFF
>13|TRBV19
CASSIRTRDGYTF
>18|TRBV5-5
CASTRGGIAGGPTDTQYF
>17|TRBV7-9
CASSLAIAGPQPGELFF
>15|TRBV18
CASSGTRRFNEKLFF
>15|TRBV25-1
CASSDPSQGAYEQYF
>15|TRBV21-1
CASSARQGDSYEQYF
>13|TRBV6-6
CASTYRGQEKLFF
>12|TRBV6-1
CASSVDRVEAFF
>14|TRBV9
CASSMGLAGDTQYF